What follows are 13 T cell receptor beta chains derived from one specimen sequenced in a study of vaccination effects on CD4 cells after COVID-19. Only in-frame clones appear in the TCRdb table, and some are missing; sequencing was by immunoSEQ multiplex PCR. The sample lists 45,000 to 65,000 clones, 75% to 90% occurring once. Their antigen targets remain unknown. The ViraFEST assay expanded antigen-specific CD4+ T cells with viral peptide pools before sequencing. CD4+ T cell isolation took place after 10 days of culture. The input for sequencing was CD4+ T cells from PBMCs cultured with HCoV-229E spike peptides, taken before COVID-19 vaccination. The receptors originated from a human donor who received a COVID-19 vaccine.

The CDR3 DNA sequence: TGTGCCAGCAGCTTAGGGGGCAGGGGATCCGACGAGCAGTACGTC. This encodes CASSLGGRGSDEQYV. The chain carries TRBV7-2 and TRBJ2-7; possible D gene TRBD1, 6 bases. Trimming pared 1 base from V and 5 bases from J, leaving 15 bases between. CDR1 is SGHTA and CDR2 is FQGNSA in the germline V gene. This CDR3 contains 15 residues.

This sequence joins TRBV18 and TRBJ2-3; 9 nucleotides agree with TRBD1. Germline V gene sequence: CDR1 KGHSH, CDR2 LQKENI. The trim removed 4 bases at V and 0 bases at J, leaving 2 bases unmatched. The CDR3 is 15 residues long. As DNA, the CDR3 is TGTGCCAGCTCACTAGGACAGGGGAGCACAGATACGCAGTATTTT. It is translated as CASSLGQGSTDTQYF.

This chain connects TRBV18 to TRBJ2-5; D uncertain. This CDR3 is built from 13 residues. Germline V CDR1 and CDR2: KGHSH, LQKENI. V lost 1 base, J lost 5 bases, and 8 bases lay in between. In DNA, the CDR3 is TGTGCCAGCTCACCACAGGGATGGGAGACCCAGTACTTC. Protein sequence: CASSPQGWETQYF.

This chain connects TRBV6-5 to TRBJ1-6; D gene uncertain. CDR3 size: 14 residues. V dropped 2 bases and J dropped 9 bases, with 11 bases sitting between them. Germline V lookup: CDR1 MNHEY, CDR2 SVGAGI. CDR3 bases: TGTGCCAGCAGTTACGATCCCAATAGTTCACCCCTCCACTTT. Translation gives CASSYDPNSSPLHF.

The CDR3: CASSLYDRVKTNEKLFF. CDR3 nucleotides: TGTGCCAGCAGCTTATACGACAGGGTTAAAACTAATGAAAAACTGTTTTTT. This chain joins TRBV11-3 and TRBJ1-4, with 7 bases identical to TRBD1. J lost 1 base, V lost 2 bases, and 7 bases had no gene match. In germline, CDR1 is SGHNT, CDR2 YENEEA. CDR3 size: 17 residues.

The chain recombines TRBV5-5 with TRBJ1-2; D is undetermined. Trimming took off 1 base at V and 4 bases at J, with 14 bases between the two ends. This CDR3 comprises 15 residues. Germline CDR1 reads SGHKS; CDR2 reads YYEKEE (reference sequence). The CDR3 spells CASSLYRREIYGYTF. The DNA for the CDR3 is TGTGCCAGCAGCTTGTATCGACGTGAAATCTATGGCTACACCTTC.

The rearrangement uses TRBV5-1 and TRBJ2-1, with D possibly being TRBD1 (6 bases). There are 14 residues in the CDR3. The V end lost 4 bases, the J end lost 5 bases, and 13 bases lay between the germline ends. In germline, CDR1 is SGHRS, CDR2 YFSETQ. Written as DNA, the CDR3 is TGCGCCAGCAGCCAGAGGGGGAATAACAATGAGCAGTTCTTC. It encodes CASSQRGNNNEQFF.

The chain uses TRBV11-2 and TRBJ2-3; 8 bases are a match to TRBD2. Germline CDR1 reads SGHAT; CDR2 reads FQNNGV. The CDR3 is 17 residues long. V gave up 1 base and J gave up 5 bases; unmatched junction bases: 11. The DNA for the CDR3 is TGTGCCAGCAGCTTAGGGGGGCGGCTAGCGGGCGGAGATACGCAGTATTTT. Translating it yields CASSLGGRLAGGDTQYF.

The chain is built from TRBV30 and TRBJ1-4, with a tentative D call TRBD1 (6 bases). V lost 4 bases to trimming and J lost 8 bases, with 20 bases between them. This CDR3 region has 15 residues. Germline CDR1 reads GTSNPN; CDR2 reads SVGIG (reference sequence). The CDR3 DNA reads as TGTGCCTGGACACCTACAGGGTCTCTTCGGGAAAAACTGTTTTTT. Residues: CAWTPTGSLREKLFF.

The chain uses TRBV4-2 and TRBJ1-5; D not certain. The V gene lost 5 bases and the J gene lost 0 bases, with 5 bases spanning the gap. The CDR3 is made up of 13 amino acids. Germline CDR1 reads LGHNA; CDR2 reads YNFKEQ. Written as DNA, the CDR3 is TGTGCCAGCAGCTGGGGTAGCAATCAGCCCCAGCATTTT. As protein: CASSWGSNQPQHF.

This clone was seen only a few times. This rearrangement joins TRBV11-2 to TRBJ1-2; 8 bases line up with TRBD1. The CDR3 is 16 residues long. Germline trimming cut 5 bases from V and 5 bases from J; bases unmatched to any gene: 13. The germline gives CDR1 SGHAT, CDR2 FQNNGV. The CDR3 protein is CASSPLQDGTGYGYTF. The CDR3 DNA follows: TGTGCCAGCAGCCCACTACAAGACGGGACAGGTTATGGCTACACCTTC.

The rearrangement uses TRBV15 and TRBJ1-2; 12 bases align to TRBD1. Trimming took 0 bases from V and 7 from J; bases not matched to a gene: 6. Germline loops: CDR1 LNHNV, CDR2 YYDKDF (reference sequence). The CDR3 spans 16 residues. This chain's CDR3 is CATSRDPGTGGGGYTF. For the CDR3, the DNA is TGTGCCACCAGCAGAGATCCCGGGACAGGGGGCGGTGGCTACACCTTC.

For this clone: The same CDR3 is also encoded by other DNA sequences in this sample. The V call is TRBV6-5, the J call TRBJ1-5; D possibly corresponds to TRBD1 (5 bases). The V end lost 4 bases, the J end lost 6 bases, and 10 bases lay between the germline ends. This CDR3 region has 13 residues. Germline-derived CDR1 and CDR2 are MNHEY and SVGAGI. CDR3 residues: CASSWGGGQPQHF. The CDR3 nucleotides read TGTGCCAGCAGTTGGGGGGGTGGTCAGCCCCAGCATTTT.